These 18 T cell receptor beta chains were sequenced from one sample in a study of response to subunit inactivated influenza vaccine. TCRdb recomputed calls from the RT-PCR reads with MiXCR, one row per CDR3 protein. The repertoire holds some 480,000 distinct CDR3 sequences, with approximately 11% as singletons. Sample: PBMCs from blood, taken about 40 days after vaccination. These TCRs come from a man aged 45 to 65 who received an inactivated influenza vaccine.

This clonotype was counted a few times. The V call is TRBV12-3 or TRBV12-4, the J call TRBJ2-1; D is ambiguous. This CDR3 comprises 13 residues. Trimming left V 6 bases short and J 4 bases short, with 10 bases between. The CDR3, as DNA: TGTGCCAGCAGGGTGTTTGGGTACAATGAGCAGTTCTTC. Translated, it gives CASRVFGYNEQFF.

This clonotype has at least ten counts. The rearrangement uses TRBV20-1 and TRBJ2-7; the D call may be TRBD1 or TRBD2 (5 bases each). Trimming left V 3 bases short and J 4 bases short, with 7 bases between. The CDR3 has 11 residues. The germline V gene encodes CDR1 DFQATT and CDR2 SNEGSKA (reference sequence). The CDR3 nucleotides read TGCAGTGCTAGGTGGGGGTACGAGCAGTACTTC. Encoded protein: CSARWGYEQYF.

The rearrangement links TRBV5-6 to TRBJ2-5; 10 nucleotides line up with TRBD1. Losses at the gene ends were 0 bases for V and 5 bases for J; bases not matched to a gene: 1. The germline CDR1 and CDR2 sequences are SGHDT and YYEEEE. There are 14 residues in the CDR3. The CDR3 loop is CASSLAGQGETQYF. The CDR3 nucleotides are TGTGCCAGCAGCTTGGCGGGACAGGGGGAGACCCAGTACTTC.

This clonotype was picked up a small number of times. The J gene is TRBJ2-4, the V gene TRBV7-9, with TRBD2 matching 7 bases. V shed 2 bases and J 6 bases; nucleotides not matched to a gene: 4. In germline, CDR1 is SEHNR, CDR2 FQNEAQ (reference sequence). The length of the CDR3 is 14 residues. The CDR3 DNA is TGTGCCAGCAGCTTAATAGGGGAGGGAAACATTCAGTACTTC. This encodes CASSLIGEGNIQYF. Complete variable domain (other parts from reference TRBV7-9 and TRBJ2-4): DTGVSQNPRHKITKRGQNVTFRCDPISEHNRLYWYRQTLGQGPEFLTYFQNEAQLEKSRLLSDRFSAERPKGSFSTLEIQRTEQGDSAMYLCASSLIGEGNIQYFGAGTRLSVL.

In this sample, this clonotype turned up many times. The chain employs TRBV9 and TRBJ2-2; D not certain. The CDR3 length is 14 residues. Trimming took 3 bases from V and 3 from J, leaving 9 bases between them. Germline CDR1 reads SGDLS; CDR2 reads YYNGEE. CDR3 residues: CASSASWDTGELFF. The DNA for the CDR3 is TGTGCCAGCAGCGCATCGTGGGACACCGGGGAGCTGTTTTTT.

This clonotype was observed a few times. The chain employs TRBV7-2 and TRBJ2-7, with 11 positions matching TRBD2. The CDR3 is 15 residues long. CDR1 is SGHTA and CDR2 is FQGNSA in the germline V gene. Losses at the gene ends were 4 bases for V and 4 bases for J; bases not matched to a gene: 6. CDR3 DNA sequence: TGTGCCAGCAGCTCGGGACTAGCGGAAATATACGAGCAGTACTTC. Protein: CASSSGLAEIYEQYF.

The rearrangement uses TRBV5-7 and TRBJ1-4; D is unclear. TRBV5-7 is given ORF status, its function remaining uncertain. The length of the CDR3 is 14 residues. V lost 4 bases and J 5 bases, leaving 12 bases between the germline ends. In DNA, the CDR3 is TGTGCCAGCAGCCGAGAACAGTTCAATGAAAAACTGTTTTTT. Its translation is CASSREQFNEKLFF.

As concerns this clonotype: A read error is possible here, since a much larger clone lies one base away. The chain combines TRBV7-2 with TRBJ2-7; maybe TRBD1 (6 bases). V dropped 0 bases and J dropped 6 bases, with 15 bases sitting between them. Germline V lookup: CDR1 SGHTA, CDR2 FQGNSA. This CDR3 region has 15 residues. The CDR3 DNA follows: TGTGCCAGCAGCTTAGCCTCGGTCAGGGGACGCGAGCAGTACTTC. Protein: CASSLASVRGREQYF.

This clonotype came up a few times. This rearrangement joins TRBV3-1 to TRBJ2-5, with 8 positions matching TRBD2. V lost 4 bases and J lost 5; bases outside the gene matches: 3. The CDR3 spans 13 residues. Per germline, CDR1 LGHDT and CDR2 YNNKEL (reference sequence). The CDR3 reads CASSPGTRETQYF. The CDR3, as DNA: TGTGCCAGCAGCCCTGGGACTAGGGAGACCCAGTACTTC.

This clonotype has at least ten counts. This sequence joins TRBV15 and TRBJ2-3; TRBD2 agrees at 9 bases. CDR3 length: 16 residues. Germline lookup yields CDR1 LNHNV and CDR2 YYDKDF (reference sequence). Germline trimming cut 5 bases from V and 5 bases from J; bases unmatched to any gene: 11. CDR3 sequence (DNA): TGTGCCACCAGCCCGAATGATGCGGGAGGGGAAGATACGCAGTATTTT. Translating it yields CATSPNDAGGEDTQYF. The full variable domain, its missing parts supplied by reference TRBV15 and TRBJ2-3, is DAMVIQNPRYQVTQFGKPVTLSCSQTLNHNVMYWYQQKSSQAPKLLFHYYDKDFNNEADTPDNFQSRRPNTSFCFLDIRSPGLGDTAMYLCATSPNDAGGEDTQYFGPGTRLTVL.

V usage is TRBV14 and J usage is TRBJ2-1; the D gene is possibly TRBD2 (6 bases). The CDR3 is 15 amino acids. Trimming took 4 bases from V and 6 from J, leaving 16 bases between them. Looked up from germline, CDR1 is SGHDN and CDR2 is FVKESK. The CDR3 spells CASSRTSILRNEQFF. The CDR3, as DNA: TGTGCCAGCAGCCGTACTAGCATACTCCGCAATGAGCAGTTCTTC. Supplemented by reference TRBV14 and TRBJ2-1, the full variable domain reads EAGVTQFPSHSVIEKGQTVTLRCDPISGHDNLYWYRRVMGKEIKFLLHFVKESKQDESGMPNNRFLAERTGGTYSTLKVQPAELEDSGVYFCASSRTSILRNEQFFGPGTRLTVL.

This clonotype was seen only a few times. The chain uses TRBV20-1 and TRBJ2-1; no firm D call. Germline-derived CDR1 and CDR2 are DFQATT and SNEGSKA (reference sequence). V was shortened by 3 bases and J by 7 bases, with 19 bases between the two germline ends. The CDR3 spans 15 residues. CDR3 sequence reads: CSASPTSLNGNEQFF. The CDR3 DNA sequence: TGCAGTGCTAGTCCGACTTCATTGAACGGGAATGAGCAGTTCTTC.

The V call is TRBV12-3 or TRBV12-4, the J call TRBJ2-3; tentative D call: TRBD2 (5 bases). CDR3 length: 12 residues. The V and J ends lost 8 bases and 3 bases respectively, with 9 bases between them. CDR3 sequence (DNA): TGTGCCAGCGCCCGGGGAACAGATACGCAGTATTTT. It codes for CASARGTDTQYF.

The genes are TRBV5-1 and TRBJ2-5; TRBD2 aligns across 9 bases. J was trimmed by 1 base and V by 3 bases; bases with no gene match: 10. The CDR3 has 17 residues. Germline CDR1 SGHRS, CDR2 YFSETQ. The DNA for the CDR3 is TGCGCCAGCAGCTCCGTATCCCTAGCGGGAACCCAAGAGACCCAGTACTTC. Its protein is CASSSVSLAGTQETQYF.

This clonotype was seen only once. The rearrangement links TRBV11-2 to TRBJ2-7, with a possible D match to TRBD1 (7 bases). CDR1 is SGHAT, CDR2 FQNNGV, per germline. This CDR3 has 19 amino acids. V was clipped by 5 bases and J by 4 bases, with 30 bases between them. CDR3 residues: CASSPSGGLAAPLVYEQYF. The CDR3 DNA reads as TGTGCCAGCAGCCCCTCAGGGGGTTTAGCGGCCCCACTAGTATACGAGCAGTACTTC. The full variable domain, its missing parts supplied by reference TRBV11-2 and TRBJ2-7, is EAGVAQSPRYKIIEKRQSVAFWCNPISGHATLYWYQQILGQGPKLLIQFQNNGVVDDSQLPKDRFSAERLKGVDSTLKIQPAKLEDSAVYLCASSPSGGLAAPLVYEQYFGPGTRLTVT.

This clonotype showed up many times. The V and J genes are TRBV12-3 or TRBV12-4 and TRBJ2-3; D ambiguous. This CDR3 region has 16 residues. Trimming cost V 6 bases and J 6 bases, with 22 bases left between them. CDR3 region: CASSRRTTVYGDTQYF. DNA for the CDR3: TGTGCCAGCAGCCGGAGAACAACGGTCTACGGGGATACGCAGTATTTT.

The gene calls are TRBV9 and TRBJ2-7; no clear D. Trimming stripped 0 bases from V and 2 bases from J, with 12 bases between. The germline V gene has CDR1 SGDLS and CDR2 YYNGEE. This CDR3 comprises 15 residues. The CDR3, as DNA: TGTGCCAGCAGCGTAGGGGCCAGTACCACCTACGAGCAGTACTTC. Encoded protein: CASSVGASTTYEQYF.

This clonotype was observed at least ten times. The chain recombines TRBV12-3 or TRBV12-4 with TRBJ1-2, with a weak D call TRBD1 (5 bases). V lost 3 bases and J lost 8, with 10 bases in between. The CDR3 extends over 12 amino acids. The DNA for the CDR3 is TGTGCCAGCAGTTTCACTAGGGACGGCTACACCTTC. Amino acids: CASSFTRDGYTF.